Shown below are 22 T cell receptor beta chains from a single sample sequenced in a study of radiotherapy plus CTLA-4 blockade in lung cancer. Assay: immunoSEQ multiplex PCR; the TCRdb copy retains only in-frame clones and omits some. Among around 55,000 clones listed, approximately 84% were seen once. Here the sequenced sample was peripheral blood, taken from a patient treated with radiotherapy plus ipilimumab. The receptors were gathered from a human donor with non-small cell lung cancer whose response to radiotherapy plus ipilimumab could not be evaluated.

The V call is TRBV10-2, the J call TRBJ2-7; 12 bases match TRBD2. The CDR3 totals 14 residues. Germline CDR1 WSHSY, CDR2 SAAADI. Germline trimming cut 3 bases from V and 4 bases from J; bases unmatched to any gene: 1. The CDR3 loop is CASSDLAGGYEQYF. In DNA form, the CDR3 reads TGCGCCAGCAGTGATCTAGCGGGGGGGTACGAGCAGTACTTC.

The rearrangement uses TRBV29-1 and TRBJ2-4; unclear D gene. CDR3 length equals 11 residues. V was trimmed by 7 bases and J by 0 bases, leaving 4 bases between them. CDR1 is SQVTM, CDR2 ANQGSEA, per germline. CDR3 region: CSGAAKNIQYF. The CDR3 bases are TGCAGCGGGGCAGCCAAAAACATTCAGTACTTC.

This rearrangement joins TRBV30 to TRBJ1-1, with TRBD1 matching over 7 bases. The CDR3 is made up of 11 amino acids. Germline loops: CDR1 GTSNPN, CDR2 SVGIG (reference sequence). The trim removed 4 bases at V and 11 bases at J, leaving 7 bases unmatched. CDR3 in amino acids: CAWTPGGPAFF. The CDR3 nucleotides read TGTGCCTGGACCCCAGGGGGGCCGGCTTTCTTT.

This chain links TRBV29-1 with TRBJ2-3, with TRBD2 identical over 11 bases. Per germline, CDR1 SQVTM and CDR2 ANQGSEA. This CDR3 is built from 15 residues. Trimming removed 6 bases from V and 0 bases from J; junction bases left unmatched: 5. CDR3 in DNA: TGCAGCGTCCGGACTAGCGGGTTTAGCACAGATACGCAGTATTTT. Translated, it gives CSVRTSGFSTDTQYF.

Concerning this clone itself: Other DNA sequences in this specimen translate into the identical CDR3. This chain's CDR3 is CASSPVNNVNTEAFF. In nucleotides, the CDR3 is TGTGCCAGCTCACCCGTTAACAATGTGAACACTGAAGCTTTCTTT. The genes are TRBV18 and TRBJ1-1; the D is unclear. Per the germline V gene, CDR1 is KGHSH and CDR2 is LQKENI. This CDR3 has 15 amino acids. V was trimmed by 3 bases and J by 0 bases, leaving 11 bases between them.

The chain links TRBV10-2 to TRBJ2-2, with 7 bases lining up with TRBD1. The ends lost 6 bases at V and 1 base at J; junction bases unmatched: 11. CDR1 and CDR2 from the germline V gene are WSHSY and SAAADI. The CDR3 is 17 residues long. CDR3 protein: CASRGARGQQNTGELFF. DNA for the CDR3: TGCGCCAGCAGAGGGGCCCGGGGACAGCAGAACACCGGGGAGCTGTTTTTT.

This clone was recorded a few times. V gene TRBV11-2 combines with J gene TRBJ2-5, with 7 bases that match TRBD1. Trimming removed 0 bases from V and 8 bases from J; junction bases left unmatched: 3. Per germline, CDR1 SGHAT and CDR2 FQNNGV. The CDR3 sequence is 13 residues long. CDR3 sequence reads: CASSLEQGRTQYF. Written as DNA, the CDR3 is TGTGCCAGCAGCTTAGAACAGGGGAGAACCCAGTACTTC. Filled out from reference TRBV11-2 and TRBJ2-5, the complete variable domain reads EAGVAQSPRYKIIEKRQSVAFWCNPISGHATLYWYQQILGQGPKLLIQFQNNGVVDDSQLPKDRFSAERLKGVDSTLKIQPAKLEDSAVYLCASSLEQGRTQYFGPGTRLLVL.

For the CDR3, the DNA is TGTGCCAGCAGCCCGGGGACAATGGGTCGTGTAGGAGCTTTCTTT. This sequence encodes CASSPGTMGRVGAFF. This chain uses TRBV7-2 with TRBJ1-1; tentative D call: TRBD1 (6 bases). This CDR3 spans 15 amino acids. CDR1 SGHTA and CDR2 FQGNSA come from the germline V gene. Trimming shortened V by 5 bases and J by 10 bases, and 23 bases separated the two germline ends.

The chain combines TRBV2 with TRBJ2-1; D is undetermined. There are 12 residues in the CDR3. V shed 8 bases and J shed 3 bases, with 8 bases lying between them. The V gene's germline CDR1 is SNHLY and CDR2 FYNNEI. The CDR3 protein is CASQTYYNEQFF. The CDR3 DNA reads TGTGCCAGCCAGACTTACTACAATGAGCAGTTCTTC.

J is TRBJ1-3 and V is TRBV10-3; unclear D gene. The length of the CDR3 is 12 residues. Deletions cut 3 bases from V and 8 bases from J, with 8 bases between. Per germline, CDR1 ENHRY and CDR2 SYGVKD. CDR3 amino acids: CAISEAPDTIYF. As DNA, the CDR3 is TGTGCCATCAGTGAAGCCCCGGACACCATATATTTT.

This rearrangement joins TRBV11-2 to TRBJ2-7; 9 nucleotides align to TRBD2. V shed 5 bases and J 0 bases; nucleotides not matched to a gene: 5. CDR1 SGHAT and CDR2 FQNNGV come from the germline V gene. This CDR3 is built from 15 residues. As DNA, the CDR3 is TGTGCCAGCAGCGTGCGGGAGGGGGACTCCTACGAGCAGTACTTC. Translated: CASSVREGDSYEQYF.

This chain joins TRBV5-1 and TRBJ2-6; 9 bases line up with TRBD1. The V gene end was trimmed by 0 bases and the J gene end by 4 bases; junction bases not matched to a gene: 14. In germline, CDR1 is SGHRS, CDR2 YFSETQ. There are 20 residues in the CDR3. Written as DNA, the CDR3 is TGCGCCAGCAGCTTGGCAAGTCAAACAGGGGGCGCGGGGGGGGCCAACGTCCTGACTTTC. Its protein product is CASSLASQTGGAGGANVLTF.

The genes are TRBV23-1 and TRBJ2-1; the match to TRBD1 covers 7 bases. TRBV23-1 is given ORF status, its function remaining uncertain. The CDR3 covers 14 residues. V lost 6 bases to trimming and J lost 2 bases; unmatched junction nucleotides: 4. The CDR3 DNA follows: TGCGCCAGCAGACGACAGGGAGCCTACAATGAGCAGTTCTTC. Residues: CASRRQGAYNEQFF.

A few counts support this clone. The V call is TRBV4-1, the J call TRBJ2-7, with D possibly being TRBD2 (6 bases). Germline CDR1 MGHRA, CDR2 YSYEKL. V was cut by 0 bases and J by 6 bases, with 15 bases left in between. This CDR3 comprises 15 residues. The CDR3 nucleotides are TGCGCCAGCAGCCAAGAAGAGAGCGTGGGGGGCGAGCAGTACTTC. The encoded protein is CASSQEESVGGEQYF.

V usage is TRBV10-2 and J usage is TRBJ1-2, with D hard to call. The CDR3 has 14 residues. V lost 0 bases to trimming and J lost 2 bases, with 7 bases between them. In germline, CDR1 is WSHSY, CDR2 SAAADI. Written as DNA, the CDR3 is TGCGCCAGCAGTGAGTCTGCGGGAAACTATGGCTACACCTTC. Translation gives CASSESAGNYGYTF.

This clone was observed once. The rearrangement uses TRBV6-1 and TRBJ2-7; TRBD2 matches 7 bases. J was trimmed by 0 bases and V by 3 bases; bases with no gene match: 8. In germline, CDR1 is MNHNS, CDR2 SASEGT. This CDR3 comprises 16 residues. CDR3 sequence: CASSDGGGPHSYEQYF. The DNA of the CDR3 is TGTGCCAGCAGTGATGGGGGAGGGCCCCACTCCTACGAGCAGTACTTC.

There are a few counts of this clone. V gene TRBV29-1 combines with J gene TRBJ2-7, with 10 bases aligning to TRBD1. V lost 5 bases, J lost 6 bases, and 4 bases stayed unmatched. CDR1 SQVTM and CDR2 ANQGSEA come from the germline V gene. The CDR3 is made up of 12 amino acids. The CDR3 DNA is TGCAGCGTTTGGACAGGGGGACTCGAGCAGTACTTC. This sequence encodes CSVWTGGLEQYF.

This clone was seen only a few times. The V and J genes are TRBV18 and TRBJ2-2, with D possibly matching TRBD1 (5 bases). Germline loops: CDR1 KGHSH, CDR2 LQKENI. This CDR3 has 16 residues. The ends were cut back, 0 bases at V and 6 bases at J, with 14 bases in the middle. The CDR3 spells CASSPPQGAKAGELFF. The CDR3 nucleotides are TGTGCCAGCTCACCACCGCAGGGCGCAAAGGCCGGGGAGCTGTTTTTT.

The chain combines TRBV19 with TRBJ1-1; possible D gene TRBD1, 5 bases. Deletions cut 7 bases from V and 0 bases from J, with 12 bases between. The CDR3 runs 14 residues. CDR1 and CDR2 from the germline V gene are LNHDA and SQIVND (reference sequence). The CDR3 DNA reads TGTGCCAGTACCGTGGGGCAACTGAACACTGAAGCTTTCTTT. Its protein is CASTVGQLNTEAFF.

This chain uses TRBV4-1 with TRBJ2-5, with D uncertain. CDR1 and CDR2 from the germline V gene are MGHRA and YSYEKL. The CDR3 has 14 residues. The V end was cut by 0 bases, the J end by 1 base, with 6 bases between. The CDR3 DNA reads TGCGCCAGCAGCCAAGAACCTAGCCAAGAGACCCAGTACTTC. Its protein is CASSQEPSQETQYF.

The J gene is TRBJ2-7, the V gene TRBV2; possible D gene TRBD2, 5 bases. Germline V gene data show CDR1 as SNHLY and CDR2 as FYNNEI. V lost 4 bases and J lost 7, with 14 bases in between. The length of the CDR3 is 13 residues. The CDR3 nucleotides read TGTGCCAGCAGTGGTCTAGGTAGAGGGGAGCAGTACTTC. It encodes CASSGLGRGEQYF.

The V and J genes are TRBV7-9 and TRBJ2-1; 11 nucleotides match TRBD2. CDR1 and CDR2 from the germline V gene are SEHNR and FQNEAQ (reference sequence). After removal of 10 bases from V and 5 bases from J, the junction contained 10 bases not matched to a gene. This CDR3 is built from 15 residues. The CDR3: CATFLAGGPHNEQFF. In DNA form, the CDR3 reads TGTGCCACATTCTTAGCGGGAGGGCCCCACAATGAGCAGTTCTTC.